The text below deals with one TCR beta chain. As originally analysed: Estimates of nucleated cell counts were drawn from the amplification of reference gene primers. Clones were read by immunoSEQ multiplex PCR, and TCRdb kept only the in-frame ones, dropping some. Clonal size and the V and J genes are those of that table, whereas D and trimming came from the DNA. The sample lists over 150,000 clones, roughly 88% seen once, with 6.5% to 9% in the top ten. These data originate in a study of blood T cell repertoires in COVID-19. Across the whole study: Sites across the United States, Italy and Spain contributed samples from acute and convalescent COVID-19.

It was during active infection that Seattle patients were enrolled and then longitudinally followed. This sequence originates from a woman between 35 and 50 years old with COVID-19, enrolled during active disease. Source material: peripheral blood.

CDR3 in DNA: TGTGCCAGCAGCGTGGCGGGAGGGATGGATGGCTACACCTTC. Translation: CASSVAGGMDGYTF. The gene calls are TRBV9 and TRBJ1-2; no clear D. The CDR3 is made up of 14 amino acids. V was clipped by 2 bases and J by 6 bases, with 14 bases between them. Germline V CDR1 and CDR2: SGDLS, YYNGEE.